The rows below give T cell receptor beta chains drawn from one sample of a study of CD8+CD57+ T cells in acquired aplastic anemia. From the reads, TCRdb called clonotypes with MiXCR, one entry per CDR3 protein. The data contain 150,000 to 180,000 distinct CDR3 sequences, over 50% of them singletons. Input material: sorted CD4+, CD8+, or CD8+CD57+ T cells (not recorded which) from PBMCs. The receptor source for this set is a human donor with aplastic anemia. CDR3s include the opening cysteine and the closing phenylalanine or tryptophan. D genes are given only for firm matches. Some rows have no size entry. The others give once, few or many, or a class for an expanded clone.

j_call | d_call | clone_size | v_call | cdr3_aa | cdr3_nt
TRBJ1-2 | . | . | TRBV6-5 | CASSYSERGDGYTF | TGTGCCAGCAGTTACTCAGAAAGGGGAGATGGCTACACCTTC
TRBJ2-7 | TRBD1 | . | TRBV10-3 | CAISDRDRGWNEQYF | TGTGCCATCAGTGACCGCGACAGGGGTTGGAACGAGCAGTACTTC
TRBJ2-2 | . | many | TRBV6-1 | CASSPVGSGELFF | TGTGCCAGCAGCCCTGTGGGTTCAGGGGAGCTGTTTTTT
TRBJ1-1 | TRBD1 | many | TRBV24-1 | CATSEMGQYSFF | TGTGCCACCAGTGAGATGGGACAGTACAGTTTCTTT
TRBJ2-3 | . | once | TRBV19 | CASSITLGADTQYF | TGTGCCAGTAGTATTACCCTTGGCGCAGATACGCAGTATTTT
TRBJ1-5 | . | . | TRBV19 | CASSILGVDLTDQPQHF | TGTGCCAGTAGTATTCTGGGGGTGGACCTAACCGACCAGCCCCAGCATTTT
TRBJ1-1 | TRBD1 | few | TRBV2 | CASRRDRGTEAFF | TGTGCCAGCCGCCGGGACAGAGGCACTGAAGCTTTCTTT
TRBJ2-7 | TRBD1 | . | TRBV10-3 | CAISDRDREGIDEQYF | TGTGCCATCAGTGATAGGGACAGGGAAGGCATCGACGAGCAGTACTTC
TRBJ1-6 | . | few | TRBV5-5 | CASSFGARDGSSPLHF | TGTGCCAGCAGCTTTGGGGCCAGGGATGGTAGTTCACCCCTCCACTTT
TRBJ1-2 | TRBD1 | few | TRBV10-2 | CASSDREHYGYTF | TGCGCCAGCAGCGACAGGGAACACTATGGCTACACCTTC
TRBJ2-7 | . | few | TRBV2 | CASSWTSSYEQYF | TGTGCCAGCAGTTGGACCAGCTCCTACGAGCAGTACTTC
TRBJ2-2 | . | . | TRBV20-1 | CSARDQLELLHRGAVF | TGCAGTGCTAGAGATCAATTGGAGCTCCTACACCGGGGAGCTGTTTTT
TRBJ1-2 | TRBD1 | once | TRBV15 | CATSNPGQANYGYTF | TGTGCCACCAGCAACCCAGGACAGGCCAACTATGGCTACACCTTC
TRBJ1-1 | . | . | TRBV10-3 | CAISESEVLYTEAFF | TGTGCCATCAGTGAGTCGGAGGTTCTTTACACTGAAGCTTTCTTT
TRBJ2-7 | . | many | TRBV7-2 | CASSLHPTGRYEQYF | TGTGCCAGCAGCTTACATCCCACAGGCCGCTACGAGCAGTACTTC
TRBJ2-3 | TRBD1 | . | TRBV9 | CASSSRTGNTDTQYF | TGTGCCAGCAGCTCAAGGACAGGGAACACAGATACGCAGTATTTT
TRBJ2-5 | TRBD2 | . | TRBV2 | CASSAGTSGETQYF | TGTGCCAGCAGCGCCGGGACTAGCGGGGAGACCCAGTACTTC
TRBJ2-1 | . | few | TRBV27 | CASSPGDDYNEQFF | TGTGCCAGCAGTCCCGGAGACGATTACAATGAGCAGTTCTTC
TRBJ2-6 | . | many | TRBV7-9 | CASSFKPTGANVLTF | TGTGCCAGCAGCTTCAAGCCGACGGGGGCCAACGTCCTGACTTTC
TRBJ2-5 | TRBD2 | few | TRBV10-3 | CASSASGAQETQYF | TGTGCCTCCAGTGCTAGCGGGGCCCAAGAGACCCAGTACTTC
TRBJ2-2 | . | few | TRBV24-1 | CATSDYPGTGELFF | TGTGCCACCAGTGATTACCCAGGGACCGGGGAGCTGTTTTTT
TRBJ1-2 | . | few | TRBV15 | CATSRDHGSGYTF | TGTGCCACCAGCAGAGATCATGGGTCTGGCTACACCTTC
TRBJ1-6 | . | few | TRBV25-1 | CASSSDAGARSPLHF | TGTGCCAGCAGTTCTGATGCTGGGGCTAGGTCACCCCTCCACTTT
TRBJ1-6 | . | . | TRBV6-1 | CASSQQVPGSPLHF | TGTGCCAGCAGTCAACAGGTCCCGGGTTCACCCCTCCACTTT
TRBJ1-1 | . | many | TRBV5-8 | CASRRENTEAFF | TGTGCCAGCAGGCGAGAGAACACTGAAGCTTTCTTT
TRBJ1-1 | TRBD1 | few | TRBV6-2/TRBV6-3 | CASSRFPTRGQDF | TGTGCCAGCAGCCGTTTCCCCACCAGGGGGCAGGACTTT
TRBJ1-3 | . | few | TRBV4-3 | CASSQKGGTSGNTIYF | TGCGCCAGCAGCCAGAAGGGGGGGACCTCTGGAAACACCATATATTTT
TRBJ1-1 | . | many | TRBV7-8 | CASSPGVGTEAFF | TGTGCCAGCAGCCCTGGGGTGGGGACTGAAGCTTTCTTT
TRBJ2-7 | TRBD2 | . | TRBV10-2 | CASSTGLVSNEQYF | TGCGCCAGCAGTACTGGACTAGTCAGCAACGAGCAGTACTTC
TRBJ2-1 | TRBD2 | once | TRBV20-1 | CSARGGRADNEQFF | TGCAGTGCTAGGGGCGGGAGGGCCGACAATGAGCAGTTCTTC
TRBJ1-5 | . | many | TRBV2 | CASSESLNIGNQPQHF | TGTGCCAGCAGTGAAAGTCTAAATATTGGCAATCAGCCCCAGCATTTT
TRBJ2-1 | TRBD1 | many | TRBV4-3 | CASSPGTGSHEQFF | TGCGCCAGCAGCCCCGGGACAGGGAGTCATGAGCAGTTCTTC
TRBJ2-5 | TRBD1 | . | TRBV19 | CASSIGDRDETQYF | TGTGCCAGTAGTATCGGGGACAGGGATGAGACCCAGTACTTC
TRBJ2-3 | . | many | TRBV5-6 | CASSLAGATDTQYF | TGTGCCAGCAGCTTGGCCGGCGCGACAGATACGCAGTATTTT
TRBJ2-5 | . | . | TRBV7-9 | CASSLGDQTQYF | TGTGCCAGCAGCTTAGGGGATCAGACCCAGTACTTC
TRBJ2-1 | . | . | TRBV5-6 | CASSLGGAYNEQFF | TGTGCCAGCAGCTTAGGCGGGGCATACAATGAGCAGTTCTTC
TRBJ1-5 | . | . | TRBV6-1 | CASNARGGNQPQHF | TGTGCCAGCAACGCGCGCGGGGGAAATCAGCCCCAGCATTTT
TRBJ2-1 | . | . | TRBV5-1 | CASSQAVSYNEQFF | TGCGCCAGCAGCCAAGCGGTCTCCTACAATGAGCAGTTCTTC
TRBJ2-5 | TRBD2 | many | TRBV20-1 | CSARSPGGQETQYF | TGCAGTGCTAGATCCCCGGGGGGCCAAGAGACCCAGTACTTC
TRBJ2-7 | TRBD2 | many | TRBV4-1 | CASSQEPAGGPGEQYF | TGCGCCAGCAGCCAAGAACCCGCGGGGGGGCCGGGCGAGCAGTACTTC
TRBJ2-7 | . | . | TRBV24-1 | CATSESGQGRYEQYF | TGTGCCACCAGTGAGTCGGGACAAGGCCGTTACGAGCAGTACTTC
TRBJ2-7 | TRBD1 | few | TRBV2 | CASQDRWRKEQYF | TGTGCCAGTCAGGACAGGTGGAGGAAGGAGCAGTACTTC
TRBJ2-7 | . | . | TRBV2 | CAPPCSYEQYF | TGTGCACCTCCGTGCTCCTACGAGCAGTACTTC
TRBJ2-1 | . | . | TRBV20-1 | CSARRGEQFF | TGCAGTGCACGGCGGGGTGAGCAGTTCTTC
TRBJ2-3 | TRBD2 | once | TRBV20-1 | CSAGTSGRTDTQYF | TGCAGTGCTGGGACTAGCGGGCGCACAGATACGCAGTATTTT
TRBJ1-5 | . | . | TRBV7-1 | CASSSPLELTSGDYNEPQHF | TGTGCCAGCAGCTCACCCTTGGAGTTGACTAGCGGGGATTACAATGAGCCCCAGCATTTT
TRBJ2-1 | TRBD2 | . | TRBV12-3/TRBV12-4 | CASSPPGLAGEQFF | TGTGCCAGCAGTCCACCGGGACTAGCGGGTGAGCAGTTCTTC
TRBJ1-2 | TRBD1 | . | TRBV2 | CASRIAGGNYGYTF | TGTGCCAGCAGAATCGCAGGGGGGAACTATGGCTACACCTTC
TRBJ1-1 | . | many | TRBV20-1 | CSANEGLTNTEAFF | TGCAGTGCGAACGAGGGACTCACGAACACTGAAGCTTTCTTT
TRBJ2-3 | TRBD2 | few | TRBV14 | CASSQPQRGVGTDTQYF | TGTGCCAGCAGCCAGCCTCAGCGGGGGGTTGGCACAGATACGCAGTATTTT
TRBJ2-7 | TRBD1 | . | TRBV9 | CASSAGTGDRSEQYF | TGTGCCAGCAGCGCAGGGACAGGGGACCGGTCCGAGCAGTACTTC
TRBJ2-5 | TRBD2 | many | TRBV7-8 | CASSLAPSGAQETQYF | TGTGCCAGCAGCTTAGCGCCCAGCGGGGCGCAAGAGACCCAGTACTTC
TRBJ2-7 | . | . | TRBV19 | CASSIRGFPNEQYF | TGTGCCAGTAGTATCAGAGGGTTCCCTAACGAGCAGTACTTC
TRBJ2-1 | . | many | TRBV15 | CATRGGEAYNEQFF | TGTGCCACCAGGGGCGGTGAAGCCTACAATGAGCAGTTCTTC
TRBJ2-3 | . | . | TRBV11-2 | CASSRIPRTDTQYF | TGTGCCAGCAGCCGAATACCTCGCACAGATACGCAGTATTTT
TRBJ2-7 | . | few | TRBV20-1 | CSAGLARSGNEQYF | TGCAGTGCAGGGCTAGCGCGATCCGGCAACGAGCAGTACTTC
TRBJ2-2 | . | . | TRBV29-1 | CSVEVGTNTGELFF | TGCAGCGTTGAAGTGGGAACGAACACCGGGGAGCTGTTTTTT
TRBJ2-7 | . | . | TRBV25-1 | CASSFPGPLDEQYF | TGTGCCAGCAGTTTTCCGGGACCCTTGGACGAGCAGTACTTC
TRBJ2-3 | TRBD2 | many | TRBV20-1 | CSATLYLAGEGDTQYF | TGCAGTGCTACCCTGTATTTAGCGGGGGAGGGAGATACGCAGTATTTT